This T cell receptor (beta chain) came from a study of cytotoxic CD8 clonotypes in ibrutinib-treated CLL. For the study at large: Response sampling came at median roughly 11 months of treatment, ranging about 6 to 40 months.

A word on this clone: Its specificity is unknown.

The repertoire was sequenced with immunoSEQ multiplex PCR; TCRdb's copy has only in-frame clones and lacks some. The data contain approximately 280,000 clones, approximately 79% of them singletons. Trimming took 6 bases from V and 10 from J, leaving 20 bases between them. The CDR3 covers 15 residues. The germline gives CDR1 SGDLS, CDR2 YYNGEE. Study results and limitations: Higher circulating CD8+ T-cell counts strongly accompanied higher baseline clonality, above age-matched healthy donors.

The chain recombines TRBV9 with TRBJ1-6; D remains ambiguous. The specimen was PBMCs, collected at disease progression, from a patient treated with ibrutinib. This clonotype was sampled from a human donor with chronic lymphocytic leukemia. The CDR3: CASKEMGIPISPLHF. CDR3 nucleotides: TGTGCCAGCAAGGAAATGGGGATACCGATCTCACCCCTCCACTTT.